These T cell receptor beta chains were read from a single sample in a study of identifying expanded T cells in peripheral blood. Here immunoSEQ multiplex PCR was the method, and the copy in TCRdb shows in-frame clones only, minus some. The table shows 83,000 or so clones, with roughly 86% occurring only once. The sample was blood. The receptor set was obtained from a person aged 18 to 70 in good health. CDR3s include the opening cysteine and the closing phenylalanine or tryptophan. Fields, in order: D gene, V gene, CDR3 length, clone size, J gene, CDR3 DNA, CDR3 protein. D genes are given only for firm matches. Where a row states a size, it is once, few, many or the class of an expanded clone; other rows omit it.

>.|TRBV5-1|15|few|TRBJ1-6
TGCGCCAGCAGCTTGGAAGGTACTAGGAATTCACCCCTCCACTTT
CASSLEGTRNSPLHF
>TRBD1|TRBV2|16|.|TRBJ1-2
TGTGCCAGCAGTGTTTGGAAGGGACAGGGAGGAACAGGCTACACCTTC
CASSVWKGQGGTGYTF
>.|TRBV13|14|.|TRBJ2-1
TGTGCCAGCAGCTTAGGCCTCTGGAGCAATGAGCAGTTCTTC
CASSLGLWSNEQFF
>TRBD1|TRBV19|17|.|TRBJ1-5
TGTGCCAGTAGTCCCCGGGAGGGGGCGCATAAGAGGCAGCCCCAGCATTTT
CASSPREGAHKRQPQHF
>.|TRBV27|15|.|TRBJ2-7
TGTGCCAGCAGTTTTGGAGGGGCGAGCTCCTACGAGCAGTACTTC
CASSFGGASSYEQYF
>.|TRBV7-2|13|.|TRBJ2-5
TGTGCCAGCAGCTTATCCAATGGGGAGACCCAGTACTTC
CASSLSNGETQYF
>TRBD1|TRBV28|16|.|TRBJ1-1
TGTGCCAGCAGCTTACCGGGACAGGATATTCGAAGGGCGGCTTTCTTT
CASSLPGQDIRRAAFF
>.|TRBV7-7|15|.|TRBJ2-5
TGTGCCAGCAGCTTAGCTTGGTCCAGGGCCGAGACCCAGTACTTC
CASSLAWSRAETQYF
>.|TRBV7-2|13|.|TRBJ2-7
TGTGCCAGCAGCTTGTACGCACTTGACGAGCAGTACTTC
CASSLYALDEQYF
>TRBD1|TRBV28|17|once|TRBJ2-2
TGTGCCAGCAGGAATTCCGGGACAGGAGTTAACACCGGGGAGCTGTTTTTT
CASRNSGTGVNTGELFF
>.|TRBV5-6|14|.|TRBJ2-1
TGTGCCAGCAGCTTAGGTAGGTCCTACAATGAGCAGTTCTTC
CASSLGRSYNEQFF
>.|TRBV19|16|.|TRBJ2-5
TGTGCCAGTAGTATAGATCGGACAGCGATCCAAGAGACCCAGTACTTC
CASSIDRTAIQETQYF
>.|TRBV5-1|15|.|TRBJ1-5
TGCGCCAGCAGCTTGGACGAGGGGAACAATCAGCCCCAGCATTTT
CASSLDEGNNQPQHF